This T cell receptor (beta chain) was profiled in a study of cytomegalovirus exposure and HLA in healthy donors. On this clone: Its target is unknown.

General observations from the study: With high specificity and sensitivity, the classifier reportedly diagnosed cytomegalovirus status. TCR beta V- and J-gene trimming, according to a later analysis, was linked to a missense DCLRE1C variant. A later analysis, which compared TCR beta chains of equal frequency, found the HLA-associated ones more clonally expanded.

Primers for the PCR totalled 60 Vbeta and 13 Jbeta. Method: immunoSEQ multiplex PCR; TCRdb's copy keeps in-frame clones and lacks some. In the table there are about 160,000 clones, around 80% of which are singletons. Germline CDR1 is MNHEY and CDR2 is SMNVEV (reference sequence). CDR3 length equals 14 residues. With V trimmed by 5 bases and J by 4 bases, 6 bases remained unmatched. The TCR sequence derives from a man aged 45-65 years in good health and CMV-seropositive. The chain links TRBV27 to TRBJ1-2; 8 bases are a match to TRBD1. The sample was PBMCs. In nucleotides, the CDR3 is TGTGCCAGCAGTCACGGACAGGGCGGCTATGGCTACACCTTC. Its protein is CASSHGQGGYGYTF.